This record covers a single T cell receptor beta chain. This record belongs to a study of Graves' ophthalmopathy and Graves' hyperthyroidism. Background on the study: Peripheral blood sampling occurred at initial diagnosis, before any treatment.

TCR beta CDR3 amplification used RNA transcripts. Second-round multiplex PCR followed a first-round RT-PCR using HTBI primers. TCRdb processed the multiplex PCR reads anew with MiXCR; each CDR3 protein has one entry. The sample carries 500,000 to 800,000 distinct CDR3 sequences, over 40% recorded once. Germline-derived CDR1 and CDR2 are KGHDR and SFDVKD. Trimming took off 3 bases at V and 3 bases at J, with 8 bases between the two ends. This CDR3 is built from 13 residues. J is TRBJ2-7 and V is TRBV24-1; a weak D match, TRBD2 (6 bases). Sequenced input: peripheral blood. The receptor was derived from an adult man with Graves' ophthalmopathy. The CDR3 region is CATSDPGGYEQYF. DNA for the CDR3: TGTGCCACCAGTGATCCCGGGGGCTACGAGCAGTACTTC.